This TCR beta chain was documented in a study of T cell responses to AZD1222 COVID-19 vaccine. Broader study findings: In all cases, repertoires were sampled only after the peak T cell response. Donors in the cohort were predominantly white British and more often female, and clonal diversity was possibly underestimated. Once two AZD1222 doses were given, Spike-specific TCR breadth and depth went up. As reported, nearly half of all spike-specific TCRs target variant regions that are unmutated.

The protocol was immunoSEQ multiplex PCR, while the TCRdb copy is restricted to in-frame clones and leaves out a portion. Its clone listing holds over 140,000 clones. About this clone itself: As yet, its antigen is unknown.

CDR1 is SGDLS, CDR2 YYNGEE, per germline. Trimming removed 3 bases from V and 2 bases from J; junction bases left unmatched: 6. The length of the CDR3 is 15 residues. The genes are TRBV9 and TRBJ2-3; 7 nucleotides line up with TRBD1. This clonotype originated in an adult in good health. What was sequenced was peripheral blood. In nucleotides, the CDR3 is TGTGCCAGCAGCGCAGGACAGGCGATCACAGATACGCAGTATTTT. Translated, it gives CASSAGQAITDTQYF. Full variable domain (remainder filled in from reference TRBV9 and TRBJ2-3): DSGVTQTPKHLITATGQRVTLRCSPRSGDLSVYWYQQSLDQGLQFLIQYYNGEERAKGNILERFSAQQFPDLHSELNLSSLELGDSALYFCASSAGQAITDTQYFGPGTRLTVL.